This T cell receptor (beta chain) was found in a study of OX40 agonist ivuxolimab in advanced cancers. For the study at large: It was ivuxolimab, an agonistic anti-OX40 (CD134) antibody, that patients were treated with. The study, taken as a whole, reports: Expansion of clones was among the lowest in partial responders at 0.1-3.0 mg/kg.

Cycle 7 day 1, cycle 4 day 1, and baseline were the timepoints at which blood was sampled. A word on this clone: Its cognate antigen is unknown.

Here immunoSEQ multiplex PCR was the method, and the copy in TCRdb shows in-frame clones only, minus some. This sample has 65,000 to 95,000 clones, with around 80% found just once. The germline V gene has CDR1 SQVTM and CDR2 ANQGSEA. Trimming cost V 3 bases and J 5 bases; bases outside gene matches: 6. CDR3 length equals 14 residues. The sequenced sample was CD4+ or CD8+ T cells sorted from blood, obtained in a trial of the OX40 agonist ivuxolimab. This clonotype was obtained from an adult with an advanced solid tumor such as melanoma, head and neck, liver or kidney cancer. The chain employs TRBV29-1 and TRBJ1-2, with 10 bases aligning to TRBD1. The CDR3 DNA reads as TGCAGCGTTGAGGGACAGGGGAGCCCTTATGGCTACACCTTC. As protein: CSVEGQGSPYGYTF.